The 6 T cell receptor beta chains given below trace back to one sample, sequenced in a study of beta chain features in type 1 diabetes. Overall study findings and caveats: Moderate but significant shortening of TCRB CDR3s was recorded in all four CD4+ subsets from Type 1 diabetes patients.

The entirety of the isolated RNA underwent reverse transcription, so expressed TCRB transcripts were sequenced. Profiling relied on immunoSEQ multiplex PCR, and the TCRdb table lists in-frame clones only, not all of them. The sample includes around 710,000 clones, around 11% of them seen just once. Their antigens remain unidentified. Sequencing input: naive CD4+ T cells from blood. Receptor source: a young man with type 1 diabetes.

The V gene is TRBV7-9, the J gene TRBJ1-5; D gene uncertain. Germline V gene data show CDR1 as SEHNR and CDR2 as FQNEAQ (reference sequence). This CDR3 has 14 residues. V was clipped by 2 bases and J by 5 bases, with 10 bases between them. CDR3 region: CASSLFAGDQPQHF. The CDR3 DNA reads as TGTGCCAGCAGCTTATTTGCAGGTGATCAGCCCCAGCATTTT.

V and J are TRBV2 and TRBJ1-5, with unresolved D. Germline CDR1 SNHLY, CDR2 FYNNEI. This CDR3 has 13 amino acids. Between the trimmed V and J ends, which lost 8 bases and 0 bases, there was a span of 8 bases. CDR3 nucleotides: TGTGCCAGCCAGGCGGATAGCAATCAGCCCCAGCATTTT. It codes for CASQADSNQPQHF.

In its sample, this clone was seen a few times. CDR3 nucleotides: TGTGCCAGCAGCCAAGATACAGCGGGGCGCGTCTATGGCTACACCTTC. It encodes CASSQDTAGRVYGYTF. The V and J genes are TRBV14 and TRBJ1-2; D is perhaps TRBD1 (5 bases). V was cut by 0 bases and J by 4 bases, with 15 bases left in between. From germline, CDR1 is SGHDN and CDR2 FVKESK. This CDR3 spans 16 amino acids.

V usage is TRBV6-6 and J usage is TRBJ2-1; D is uncertain. V shed 2 bases and J shed 2 bases, with 10 bases lying between them. The CDR3 loop spans 15 amino acids. Germline-derived CDR1 and CDR2 are MNHNY and SVGAGI (reference sequence). CDR3: CASSYHADAYNEQFF. CDR3 sequence (DNA): TGTGCCAGCAGTTACCACGCGGACGCCTACAATGAGCAGTTCTTC.

The J gene is TRBJ2-5, the V gene TRBV6-6; TRBD1 is a possible D gene (6 bases). V was clipped by 6 bases and J by 5 bases, with 16 bases between them. This CDR3 spans 14 amino acids. CDR1 and CDR2 (germline): MNHNY, SVGAGI (reference sequence). The CDR3 loop reads CASRDPGHRETQYF. DNA for the CDR3: TGTGCCAGCAGGGACCCGGGACACCGGGAGACCCAGTACTTC.

The CDR3: CASSLQGVEQYF. The CDR3 DNA follows: TGTGCCAGCAGCCTGCAGGGGGTCGAGCAGTACTTC. The rearrangement joins TRBV7-9 to TRBJ2-7; 7 bases are shared with TRBD1. From germline, CDR1 is SEHNR and CDR2 FQNEAQ (reference sequence). The trim removed 5 bases at V and 6 bases at J, leaving 4 bases unmatched. This CDR3 has 12 amino acids.